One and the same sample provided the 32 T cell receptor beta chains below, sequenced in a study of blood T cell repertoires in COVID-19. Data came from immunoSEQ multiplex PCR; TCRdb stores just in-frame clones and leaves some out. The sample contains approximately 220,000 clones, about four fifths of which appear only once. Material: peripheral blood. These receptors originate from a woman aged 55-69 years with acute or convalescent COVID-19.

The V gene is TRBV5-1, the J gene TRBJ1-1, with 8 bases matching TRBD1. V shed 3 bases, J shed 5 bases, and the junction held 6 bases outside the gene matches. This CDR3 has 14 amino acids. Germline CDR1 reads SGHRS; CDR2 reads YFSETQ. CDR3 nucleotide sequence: TGCGCCAGCAGCTGGACAGGGTCGGGAACTGAAGCTTTCTTT. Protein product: CASSWTGSGTEAFF.

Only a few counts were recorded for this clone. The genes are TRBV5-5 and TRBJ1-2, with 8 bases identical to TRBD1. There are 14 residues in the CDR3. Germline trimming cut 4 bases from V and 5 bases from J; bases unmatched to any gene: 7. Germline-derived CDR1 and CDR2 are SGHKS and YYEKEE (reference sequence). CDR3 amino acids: CASSVGQGLYGYTF. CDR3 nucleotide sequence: TGTGCCAGCAGCGTAGGACAGGGATTATATGGCTACACCTTC.

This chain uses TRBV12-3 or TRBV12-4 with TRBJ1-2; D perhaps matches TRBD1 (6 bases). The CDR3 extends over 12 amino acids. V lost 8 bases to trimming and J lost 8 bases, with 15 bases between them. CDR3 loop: CASATGLGGYTF. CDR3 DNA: TGTGCCAGCGCAACAGGGCTTGGCGGCTACACCTTC.

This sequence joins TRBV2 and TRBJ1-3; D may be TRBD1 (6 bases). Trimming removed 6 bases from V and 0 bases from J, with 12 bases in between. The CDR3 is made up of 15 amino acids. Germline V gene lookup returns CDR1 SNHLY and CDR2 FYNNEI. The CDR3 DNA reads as TGTGCCAGCAGCCCCGACAGGACCTCTGGAAACACCATATATTTT. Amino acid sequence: CASSPDRTSGNTIYF.

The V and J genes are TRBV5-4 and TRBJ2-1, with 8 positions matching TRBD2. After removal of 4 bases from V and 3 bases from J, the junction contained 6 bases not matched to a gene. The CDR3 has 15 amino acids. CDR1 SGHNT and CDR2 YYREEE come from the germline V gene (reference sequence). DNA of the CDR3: TGTGCCAGCAGCCCCCTCGGGGGGGACTACAATGAGCAGTTCTTC. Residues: CASSPLGGDYNEQFF.

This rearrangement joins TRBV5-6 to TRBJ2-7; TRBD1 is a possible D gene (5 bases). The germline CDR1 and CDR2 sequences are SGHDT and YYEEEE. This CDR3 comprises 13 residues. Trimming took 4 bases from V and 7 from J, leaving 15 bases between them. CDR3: CASSNQGLGEQYF. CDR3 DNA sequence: TGTGCCAGCAGCAACCAGGGTCTGGGAGAGCAGTACTTC.

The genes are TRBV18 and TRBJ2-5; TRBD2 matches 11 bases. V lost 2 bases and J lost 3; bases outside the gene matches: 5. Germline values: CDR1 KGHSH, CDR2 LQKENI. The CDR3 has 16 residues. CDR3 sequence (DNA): TGTGCCAGCTCACCAACCGGGACTAGCGGCAAAGAGACCCAGTACTTC. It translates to CASSPTGTSGKETQYF.

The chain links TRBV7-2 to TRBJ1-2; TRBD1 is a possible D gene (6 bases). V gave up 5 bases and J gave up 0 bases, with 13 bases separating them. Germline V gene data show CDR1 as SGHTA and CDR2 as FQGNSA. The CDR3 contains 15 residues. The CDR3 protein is CASSPPDSPNYGYTF. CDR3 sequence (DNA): TGTGCCAGCAGCCCTCCGGACAGCCCTAACTATGGCTACACCTTC.

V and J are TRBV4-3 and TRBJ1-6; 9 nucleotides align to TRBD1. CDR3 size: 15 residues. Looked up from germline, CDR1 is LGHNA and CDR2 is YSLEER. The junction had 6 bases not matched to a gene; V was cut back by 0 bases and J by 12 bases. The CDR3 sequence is CASSQDRDRAKPLHF. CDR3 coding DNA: TGCGCCAGCAGCCAAGATCGGGACAGGGCTAAACCCCTCCACTTT.

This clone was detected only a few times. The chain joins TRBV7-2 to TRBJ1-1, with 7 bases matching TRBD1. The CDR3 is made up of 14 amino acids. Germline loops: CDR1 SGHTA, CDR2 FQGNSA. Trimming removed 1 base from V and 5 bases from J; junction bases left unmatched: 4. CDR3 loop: CASSLGRGVTEAFF. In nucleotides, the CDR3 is TGTGCCAGCAGCTTAGGCAGGGGGGTTACTGAAGCTTTCTTT.

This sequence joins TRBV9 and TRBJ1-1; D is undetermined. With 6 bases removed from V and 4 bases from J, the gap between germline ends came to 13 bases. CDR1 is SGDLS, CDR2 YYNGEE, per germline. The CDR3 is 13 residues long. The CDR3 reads CASNLDGGTEAFF. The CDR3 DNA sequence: TGTGCCAGCAACCTAGACGGTGGCACTGAAGCTTTCTTT.

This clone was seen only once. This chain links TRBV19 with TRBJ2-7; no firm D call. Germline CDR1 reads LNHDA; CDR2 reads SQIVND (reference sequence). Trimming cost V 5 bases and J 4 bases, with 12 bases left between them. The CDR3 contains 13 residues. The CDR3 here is CASSPGSLYEQYF. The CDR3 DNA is TGTGCCAGTAGTCCAGGCAGCCTATACGAGCAGTACTTC.

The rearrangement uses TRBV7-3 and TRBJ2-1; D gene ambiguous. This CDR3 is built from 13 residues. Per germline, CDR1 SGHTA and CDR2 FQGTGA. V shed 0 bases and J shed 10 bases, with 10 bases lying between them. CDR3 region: CASSLTTAGEQFF. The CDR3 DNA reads TGTGCCAGCAGCTTAACGACTGCTGGAGAGCAGTTCTTC.

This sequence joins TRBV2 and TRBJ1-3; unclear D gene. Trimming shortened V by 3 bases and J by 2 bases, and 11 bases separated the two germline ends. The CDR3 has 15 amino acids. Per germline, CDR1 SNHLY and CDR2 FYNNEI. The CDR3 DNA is TGTGCCAGCAGTGAGTCGGTGGTAGCTGGAAACACCATATATTTT. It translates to CASSESVVAGNTIYF.

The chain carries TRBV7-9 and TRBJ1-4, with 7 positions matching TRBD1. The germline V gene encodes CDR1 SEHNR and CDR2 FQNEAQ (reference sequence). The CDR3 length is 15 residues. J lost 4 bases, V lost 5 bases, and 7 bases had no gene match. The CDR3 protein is CASSDRTGGNEKLFF. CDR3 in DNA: TGTGCCAGCAGCGACCGGACAGGCGGTAATGAAAAACTGTTTTTT.

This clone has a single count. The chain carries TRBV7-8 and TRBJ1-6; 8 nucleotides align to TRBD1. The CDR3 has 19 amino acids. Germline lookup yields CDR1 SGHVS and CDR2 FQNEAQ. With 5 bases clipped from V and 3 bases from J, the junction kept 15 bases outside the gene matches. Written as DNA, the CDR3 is TGTGCCAGCAGCCCATACCCAGGACAGGGTGGAAGCTATAATTCACCCCTCCACTTT. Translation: CASSPYPGQGGSYNSPLHF. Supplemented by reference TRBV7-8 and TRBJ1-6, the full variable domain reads GAGVSQSPRYKVAKRGQDVALRCDPISGHVSLFWYQQALGQGPEFLTYFQNEAQLDKSGLPSDRFFAERPEGSVSTLKIQRTQQEDSAVYLCASSPYPGQGGSYNSPLHFGNGTRLTVT.

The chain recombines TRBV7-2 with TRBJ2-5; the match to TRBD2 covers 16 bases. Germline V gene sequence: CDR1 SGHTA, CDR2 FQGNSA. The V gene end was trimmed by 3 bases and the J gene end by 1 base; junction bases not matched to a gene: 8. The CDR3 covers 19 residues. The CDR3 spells CASSFEGTSGGAVQETQYF. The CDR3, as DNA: TGTGCCAGCAGCTTCGAAGGGACTAGCGGGGGGGCCGTCCAAGAGACCCAGTACTTC.

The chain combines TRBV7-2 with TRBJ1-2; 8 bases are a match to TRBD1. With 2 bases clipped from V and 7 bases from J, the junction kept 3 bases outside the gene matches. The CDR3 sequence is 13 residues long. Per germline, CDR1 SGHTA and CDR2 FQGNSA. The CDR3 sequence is CASSLSTGVGYTF. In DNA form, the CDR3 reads TGTGCCAGCAGCTTATCGACAGGGGTTGGCTACACCTTC.

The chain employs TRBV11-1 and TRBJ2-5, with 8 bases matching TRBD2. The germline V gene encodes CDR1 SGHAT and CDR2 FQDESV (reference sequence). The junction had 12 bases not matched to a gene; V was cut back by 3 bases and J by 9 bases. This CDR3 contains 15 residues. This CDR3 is CASSLGGLGTSAQYF. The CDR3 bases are TGTGCCAGCAGCTTGGGGGGACTAGGGACCTCGGCCCAGTACTTC.

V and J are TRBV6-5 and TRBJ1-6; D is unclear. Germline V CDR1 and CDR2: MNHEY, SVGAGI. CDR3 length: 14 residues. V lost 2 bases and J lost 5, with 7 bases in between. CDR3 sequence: CASSYPEDNSPLHF. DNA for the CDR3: TGTGCCAGCAGTTACCCGGAGGATAATTCACCCCTCCACTTT.

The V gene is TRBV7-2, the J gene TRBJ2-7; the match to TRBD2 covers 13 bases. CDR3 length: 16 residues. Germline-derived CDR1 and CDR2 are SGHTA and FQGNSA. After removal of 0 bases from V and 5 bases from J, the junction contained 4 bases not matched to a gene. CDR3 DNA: TGTGCCAGCAGCTTAGCGGGACTAGCGGGGTTCAACGAGCAGTACTTC. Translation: CASSLAGLAGFNEQYF.

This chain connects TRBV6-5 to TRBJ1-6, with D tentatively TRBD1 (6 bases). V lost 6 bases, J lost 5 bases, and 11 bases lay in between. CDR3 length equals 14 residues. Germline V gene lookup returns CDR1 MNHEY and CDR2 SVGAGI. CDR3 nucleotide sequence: TGTGCCAGCAGAAGACAGGACCATAATTCACCCCTCCACTTT. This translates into CASRRQDHNSPLHF.

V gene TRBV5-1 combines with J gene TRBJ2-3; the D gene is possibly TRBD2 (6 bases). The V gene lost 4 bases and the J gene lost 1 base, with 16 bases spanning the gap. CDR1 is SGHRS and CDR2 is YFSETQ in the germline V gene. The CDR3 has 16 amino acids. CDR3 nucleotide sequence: TGCGCCAGCAGCCTTCAGGGTGGCGGGGGCACAGATACGCAGTATTTT. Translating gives CASSLQGGGGTDTQYF.

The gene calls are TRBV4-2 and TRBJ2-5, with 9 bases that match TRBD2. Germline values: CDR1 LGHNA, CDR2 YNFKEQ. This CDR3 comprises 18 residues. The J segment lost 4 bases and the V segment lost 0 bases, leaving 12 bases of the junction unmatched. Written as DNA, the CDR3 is TGTGCCAGCAGCCAAGAGGCGATGGCTAGCGGGGACCTAGAGACCCAGTACTTC. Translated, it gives CASSQEAMASGDLETQYF.

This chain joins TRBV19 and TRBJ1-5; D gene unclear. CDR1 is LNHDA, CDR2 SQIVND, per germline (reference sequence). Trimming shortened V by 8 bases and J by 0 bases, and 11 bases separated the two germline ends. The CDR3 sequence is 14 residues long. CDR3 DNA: TGTGCCAGTCGACACGTTTATAGCAATCAGCCCCAGCATTTT. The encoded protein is CASRHVYSNQPQHF.

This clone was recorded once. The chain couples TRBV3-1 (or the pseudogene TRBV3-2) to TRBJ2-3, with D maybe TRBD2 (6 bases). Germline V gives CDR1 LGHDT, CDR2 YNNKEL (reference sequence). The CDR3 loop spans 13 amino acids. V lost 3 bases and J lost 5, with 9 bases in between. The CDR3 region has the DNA TGTGCCAGCAGCCAGCTAGCGAGAGATACGCAGTATTTT. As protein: CASSQLARDTQYF.

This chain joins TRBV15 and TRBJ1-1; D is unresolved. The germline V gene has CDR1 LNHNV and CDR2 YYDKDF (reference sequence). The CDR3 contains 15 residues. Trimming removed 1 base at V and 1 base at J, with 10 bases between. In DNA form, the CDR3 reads TGTGCCACCAGCAGAGCTTGGCCAGGGAACACTGAAGCTTTCTTT. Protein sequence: CATSRAWPGNTEAFF. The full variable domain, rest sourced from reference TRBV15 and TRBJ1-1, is DAMVIQNPRYQVTQFGKPVTLSCSQTLNHNVMYWYQQKSSQAPKLLFHYYDKDFNNEADTPDNFQSRRPNTSFCFLDIRSPGLGDTAMYLCATSRAWPGNTEAFFGQGTRLTVV.

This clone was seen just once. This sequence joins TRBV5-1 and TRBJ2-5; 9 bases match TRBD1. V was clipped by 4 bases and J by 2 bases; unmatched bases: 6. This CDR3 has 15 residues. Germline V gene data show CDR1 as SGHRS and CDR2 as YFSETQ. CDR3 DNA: TGCGCCAGCAGCGGAAGGGACAGGGCACAAGAGACCCAGTACTTC. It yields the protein CASSGRDRAQETQYF.

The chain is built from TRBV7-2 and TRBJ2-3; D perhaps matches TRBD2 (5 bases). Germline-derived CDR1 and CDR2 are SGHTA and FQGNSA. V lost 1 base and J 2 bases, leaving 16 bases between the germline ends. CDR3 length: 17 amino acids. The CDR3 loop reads CASSLVKQEVVTDTQYF. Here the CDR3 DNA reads TGTGCCAGCAGCTTAGTCAAGCAGGAGGTAGTCACAGATACGCAGTATTTT.

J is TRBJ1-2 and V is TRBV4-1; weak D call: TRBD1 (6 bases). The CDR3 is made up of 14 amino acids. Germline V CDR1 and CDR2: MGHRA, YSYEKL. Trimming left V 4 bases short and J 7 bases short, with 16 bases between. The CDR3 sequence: CASSPAGGPFGYTF. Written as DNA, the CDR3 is TGCGCCAGCAGCCCCGCCGGGGGGCCTTTTGGCTACACCTTC.

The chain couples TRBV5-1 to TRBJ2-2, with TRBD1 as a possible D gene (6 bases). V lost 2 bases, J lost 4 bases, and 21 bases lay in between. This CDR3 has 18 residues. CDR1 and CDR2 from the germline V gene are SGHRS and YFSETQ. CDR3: CASSFDPGRHRVTGELFF. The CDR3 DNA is TGCGCCAGCAGCTTCGACCCAGGGAGACACAGGGTCACCGGGGAGCTGTTTTTT. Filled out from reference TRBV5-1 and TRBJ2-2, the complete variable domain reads KAGVTQTPRYLIKTRGQQVTLSCSPISGHRSVSWYQQTPGQGLQFLFEYFSETQRNKGNFPGRFSGRQFSNSRSEMNVSTLELGDSALYLCASSFDPGRHRVTGELFFGEGSRLTVL.

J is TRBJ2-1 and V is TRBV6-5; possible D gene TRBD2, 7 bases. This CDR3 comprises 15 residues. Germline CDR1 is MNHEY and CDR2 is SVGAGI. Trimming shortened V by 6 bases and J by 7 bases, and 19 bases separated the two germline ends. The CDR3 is CASRPRGGLGNEQFF. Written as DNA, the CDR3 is TGTGCCAGCAGACCGCGCGGGGGCTTGGGGAATGAGCAGTTCTTC.